This TCR beta chain was identified during a study of sequential checkpoint blockade in melanoma. Assay used: immunoSEQ multiplex PCR; TCRdb lists only in-frame clones, some missing. The sample gives 16,000 or so clones, more than 75% of which show up once; over 9.5% is in the top ten. Treatment denoted: randomized to nivolumab then ipilimumab (arm A) or the reverse (arm B). Patients had received no earlier DNA-damaging chemotherapy. PBMC sorting kept live CD3+CD8+ cells without CD19 or CD56. V was pared by 0 bases and J by 3 bases, with 14 bases between. Germline V CDR1 and CDR2: MGHRA, YSYEKL. The length of the CDR3 is 16 residues.

The sequence derives from a human donor with melanoma. The chain has TRBV4-1 and TRBJ1-1, with D possibly being TRBD1 (5 bases). This sample comprised CD8+ T cells sorted from blood (inferred from file names), obtained from a patient given nivolumab and ipilimumab in sequence. The CDR3 is CASSQEAGRDYTEAFF. DNA of the CDR3: TGCGCCAGCAGCCAAGAGGCAGGGCGAGATTACACTGAAGCTTTCTTT.